These 21 T cell receptor beta chains were sequenced from one sample in a study of shared clonotypes between healthy human individuals. The table came from immunoSEQ multiplex PCR; TCRdb's copy has only in-frame clones and leaves some out. The data hold about 1.4 million clones, with roughly 97% observed a single time. The sample taken for sequencing was naive CD4+ T cells sorted from blood. Described subset: CD45RA+ positively selected. The receptors originated from a man aged 25-45 years in good health.

V gene TRBV28 combines with J gene TRBJ2-5; D ambiguous. CDR3 length equals 15 residues. Looked up from germline, CDR1 is MDHEN and CDR2 is SYDVKM. V was shortened by 5 bases and J by 2 bases, with 15 bases between the two germline ends. DNA for the CDR3: TGTGCCAGCAGTCCACCCTCACAGCTTCAAGAGACCCAGTACTTC. It specifies CASSPPSQLQETQYF.

V usage is TRBV7-9 and J usage is TRBJ2-7, with a tentative D call TRBD1 (6 bases). CDR1 and CDR2 from the germline V gene are SEHNR and FQNEAQ (reference sequence). Trimming shortened V by 0 bases and J by 0 bases, and 9 bases separated the two germline ends. CDR3 size: 15 residues. The CDR3 coding sequence is TGTGCCAGCAGCTTAGCGACAGGTAGCTCCTACGAGCAGTACTTC. It encodes CASSLATGSSYEQYF.

Note on this clone: This specimen includes other DNA sequences encoding the same CDR3. This chain joins TRBV6-6 and TRBJ1-1; D call uncertain. Germline CDR1 reads MNHNY; CDR2 reads SVGAGI (reference sequence). Deletions cut 6 bases from V and 2 bases from J, with 4 bases between. There are 11 residues in the CDR3. CDR3 bases: TGTGCCAGCAGCCGAAACACTGAAGCTTTCTTT. Amino acids: CASSRNTEAFF.

This rearrangement joins TRBV7-2 to TRBJ2-7, with no clear D. The CDR3 spans 13 residues. V lost 3 bases and J 1 base, leaving 7 bases between the germline ends. CDR1 and CDR2 from the germline V gene are SGHTA and FQGNSA. CDR3 region: CASSLPGSYEQYF. In DNA form, the CDR3 reads TGTGCCAGCAGCTTGCCAGGATCCTACGAGCAGTACTTC.

The rearrangement uses TRBV5-1 and TRBJ1-4; D is ambiguous. Deletions cut 5 bases from V and 7 bases from J, with 15 bases between. The germline gives CDR1 SGHRS, CDR2 YFSETQ. The length of the CDR3 is 14 residues. The CDR3 nucleotides are TGCGCCAGCAGTAATGTGGACGCGGGTGAAAAACTGTTTTTT. This sequence encodes CASSNVDAGEKLFF.

The chain carries TRBV27 and TRBJ2-2; 7 positions match TRBD2. J was trimmed by 6 bases and V by 5 bases; bases with no gene match: 9. Germline lookup yields CDR1 MNHEY and CDR2 SMNVEV (reference sequence). The CDR3 is made up of 15 amino acids. The CDR3 region has the DNA TGTGCCAGCAGTCTGGGGGGGAGGGGTTCCGGGGAGCTGTTTTTT. Its protein product is CASSLGGRGSGELFF.

Remarks on this clone: Within the sample, other DNA sequences also encode this same CDR3. The V and J genes are TRBV5-6 and TRBJ2-2, with unresolved D. Trimming stripped 0 bases from V and 6 bases from J, with 9 bases between. CDR1 SGHDT and CDR2 YYEEEE come from the germline V gene. The CDR3 totals 14 residues. The CDR3 nucleotides are TGTGCCAGCAGCTTGGACCTCTTGGCCGGGGAGCTGTTTTTT. The encoded protein is CASSLDLLAGELFF. The variable domain in full, completed from reference TRBV5-6 and TRBJ2-2, reads DAGVTQSPTHLIKTRGQQVTLRCSPKSGHDTVSWYQQALGQGPQFIFQYYEEEERQRGNFPDRFSGHQFPNYSSELNVNALLLGDSALYLCASSLDLLAGELFFGEGSRLTVL.

As concerns this clone: Other DNA sequences in the sample encode the same CDR3. The chain uses TRBV5-1 and TRBJ2-7; D not certain. The length of the CDR3 is 15 residues. The germline V gene has CDR1 SGHRS and CDR2 YFSETQ. The ends were cut back, 0 bases at V and 0 bases at J, with 10 bases in the middle. CDR3 protein: CASSLGQANSYEQYF. The CDR3 coding sequence is TGCGCCAGCAGCTTGGGGCAGGCCAACTCCTACGAGCAGTACTTC.

The V call is TRBV15, the J call TRBJ2-7; D is perhaps TRBD1 or TRBD2 (5 bases each). Germline CDR1 and CDR2: LNHNV and YYDKDF (reference sequence). The CDR3 runs 14 residues. V lost 5 bases and J 3 bases, leaving 14 bases between the germline ends. The CDR3 nucleotides are TGTGCCACCAGCCGAGGGACCTACGGCTACGAGCAGTACTTC. This translates into CATSRGTYGYEQYF.

This chain joins TRBV29-1 and TRBJ2-1; 8 bases align to TRBD2. Trimming cost V 8 bases and J 9 bases; bases outside gene matches: 9. Per germline, CDR1 SQVTM and CDR2 ANQGSEA. CDR3 length: 12 amino acids. The CDR3 loop is CSTDIAGTEQFF. The CDR3 nucleotides are TGCAGCACGGACATAGCGGGAACTGAGCAGTTCTTC.

About this clone itself: The sample carries other DNA sequences with the same CDR3. The genes are TRBV5-1 and TRBJ2-1, with TRBD1 as a possible D gene (5 bases). Germline V gene lookup returns CDR1 SGHRS and CDR2 YFSETQ. The CDR3 runs 12 residues. Deletions cut 0 bases from V and 8 bases from J, with 6 bases between. CDR3 in DNA: TGCGCCAGCAGCTTGGGGGGCTATGAGCAGTTCTTC. Translation: CASSLGGYEQFF.

The V call is TRBV7-9, the J call TRBJ2-5; D gene unclear. Germline-derived CDR1 and CDR2 are SEHNR and FQNEAQ (reference sequence). The ends were cut back, 4 bases at V and 2 bases at J, with 14 bases in the middle. The CDR3 has 15 residues. CDR3 nucleotides: TGTGCCAGCAGCTCCCGGGCGGCGAGTCAAGAGACCCAGTACTTC. Protein: CASSSRAASQETQYF. Using reference TRBV7-9 and TRBJ2-5 for the parts outside the CDR3, the full variable domain is DTGVSQNPRHKITKRGQNVTFRCDPISEHNRLYWYRQTLGQGPEFLTYFQNEAQLEKSRLLSDRFSAERPKGSFSTLEIQRTEQGDSAMYLCASSSRAASQETQYFGPGTRLLVL.

The V call is TRBV2, the J call TRBJ1-4; D not certain. The V gene's germline CDR1 is SNHLY and CDR2 FYNNEI. This CDR3 has 15 residues. Between the trimmed V and J ends, which lost 7 bases and 0 bases, there was a span of 12 bases. CDR3: CASKLNPATNEKLFF. In DNA form, the CDR3 reads TGTGCCAGCAAGTTGAACCCCGCAACTAATGAAAAACTGTTTTTT. The full variable domain, its missing parts supplied by reference TRBV2 and TRBJ1-4, is EPEVTQTPSHQVTQMGQEVILRCVPISNHLYFYWYRQILGQKVEFLVSFYNNEISEKSEIFDDQFSVERPDGSNFTLKIRSTKLEDSAMYFCASKLNPATNEKLFFGSGTQLSVL.

The V call is TRBV7-2, the J call TRBJ2-1; TRBD2 agrees at 8 bases. Germline V lookup: CDR1 SGHTA, CDR2 FQGNSA. The length of the CDR3 is 16 residues. Trimming removed 3 bases from V and 0 bases from J; junction bases left unmatched: 4. This chain's CDR3 is CASSFISGSSYNEQFF. For the CDR3, the DNA is TGTGCCAGCAGCTTTATAAGCGGGAGCTCCTACAATGAGCAGTTCTTC.

The chain uses TRBV25-1 and TRBJ2-5, with 8 bases aligning to TRBD2. The CDR3 spans 16 residues. The V gene's germline CDR1 is MGHDK and CDR2 SYGVNS. V was pared by 4 bases and J by 0 bases, with 7 bases of the junction left unmatched. This CDR3 reads CASSGGSSGNQETQYF. In DNA form, the CDR3 reads TGTGCCAGCAGTGGAGGGAGTAGCGGGAACCAAGAGACCCAGTACTTC. The full variable domain, with the rest looked up from reference TRBV25-1 and TRBJ2-5, is EADIYQTPRYLVIGTGKKITLECSQTMGHDKMYWYQQDPGMELHLIHYSYGVNSTEKGDLSSESTVSRIRTEHFPLTLESARPSHTSQYLCASSGGSSGNQETQYFGPGTRLLVL.

On this clone: Other DNA sequences in this specimen translate into the identical CDR3. The chain carries TRBV5-1 and TRBJ2-7; D may be TRBD2 (6 bases). Germline CDR1 SGHRS, CDR2 YFSETQ. V was clipped by 0 bases and J by 3 bases, with 7 bases between them. This CDR3 region has 13 residues. CDR3 region: CASSLVRGYEQYF. In nucleotides, the CDR3 is TGCGCCAGCAGCTTGGTGCGGGGCTACGAGCAGTACTTC.

This chain links TRBV7-9 with TRBJ1-2; 10 bases line up with TRBD1. CDR3 length: 15 residues. The germline V gene has CDR1 SEHNR and CDR2 FQNEAQ (reference sequence). Losses at the gene ends were 2 bases for V and 8 bases for J; bases not matched to a gene: 8. In DNA form, the CDR3 reads TGTGCCAGCAGCTTACAGACAGGGGGCCTTCACGGCTACACCTTC. This translates into CASSLQTGGLHGYTF.

The rearrangement uses TRBV6-5 and TRBJ1-1; D is unresolved. The V end was cut by 0 bases, the J end by 0 bases, with 11 bases between. Germline V gene data show CDR1 as MNHEY and CDR2 as SVGAGI. The CDR3 has 16 amino acids. The CDR3 is CASSYSRSKMNTEAFF. In DNA, the CDR3 is TGTGCCAGCAGTTACTCCCGATCGAAAATGAACACTGAAGCTTTCTTT.

On this clone: The same CDR3 is also encoded by other DNA sequences in this sample. The V gene is TRBV6-1, the J gene TRBJ1-2; D is unclear. This CDR3 has 12 residues. Germline V lookup: CDR1 MNHNS, CDR2 SASEGT. V lost 4 bases, J lost 3 bases, and 6 bases lay in between. CDR3 bases: TGTGCCAGCAGTGGCCAGTACTATGGCTACACCTTC. Translation gives CASSGQYYGYTF.

This clone was seen just once. The V call is TRBV2, the J call TRBJ1-4; TRBD1 matches 10 bases. CDR3 length: 15 residues. From germline, CDR1 is SNHLY and CDR2 FYNNEI. J lost 3 bases, V lost 5 bases, and 3 bases had no gene match. The CDR3 DNA sequence: TGTGCCAGCAGTCCCGGGACAGGGGCTAATGAAAAACTGTTTTTT. Its translation: CASSPGTGANEKLFF.

This clone was picked up one time. This sequence joins TRBV11-2 and TRBJ2-2, with 11 nucleotides matching TRBD2. V was clipped by 7 bases and J by 4 bases; unmatched bases: 11. Germline V CDR1 and CDR2: SGHAT, FQNNGV. There are 17 residues in the CDR3. CDR3: CASTKRLAGGGTGELFF. The CDR3 DNA reads TGTGCCAGCACGAAGCGTTTAGCGGGAGGGGGCACCGGGGAGCTGTTTTTT.